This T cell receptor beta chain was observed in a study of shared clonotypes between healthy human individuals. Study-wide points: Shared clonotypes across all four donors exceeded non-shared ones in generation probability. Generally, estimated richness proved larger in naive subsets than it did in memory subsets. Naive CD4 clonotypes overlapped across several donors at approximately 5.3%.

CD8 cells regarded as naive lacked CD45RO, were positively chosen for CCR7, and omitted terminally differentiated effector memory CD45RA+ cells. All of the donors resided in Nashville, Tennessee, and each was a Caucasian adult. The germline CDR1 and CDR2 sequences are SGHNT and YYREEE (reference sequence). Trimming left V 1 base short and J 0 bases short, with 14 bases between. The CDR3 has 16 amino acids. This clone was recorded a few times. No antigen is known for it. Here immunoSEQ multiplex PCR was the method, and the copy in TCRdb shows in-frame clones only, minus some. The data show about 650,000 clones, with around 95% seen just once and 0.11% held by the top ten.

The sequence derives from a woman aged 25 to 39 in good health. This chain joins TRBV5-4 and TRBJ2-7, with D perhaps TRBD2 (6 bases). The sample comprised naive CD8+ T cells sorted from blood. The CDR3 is CASSLLAGTRSYEQYF. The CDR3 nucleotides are TGTGCCAGCAGCTTGCTTGCGGGGACCCGCTCCTACGAGCAGTACTTC.